The present entry profiles one T cell receptor (beta chain) with its context. In the study's own analysis: Amplification with reference gene primers provided the estimates of nucleated cell counts. Assay used: immunoSEQ multiplex PCR; TCRdb lists only in-frame clones, some missing. V, J and clone size were drawn from that table, and D and trimming were deduced from the DNA. The table records 150,000 to 200,000 clones, more than 75% of them present only once. The data derive from a study of blood T cell repertoires in COVID-19. Study details: Sources were T cells, B-cell-depleted T cells, or PBMCs; the material itself was cDNA or gDNA.

This CDR3 region has 15 residues. V lost 6 bases to trimming and J lost 0 bases; unmatched junction nucleotides: 6. CDR1 and CDR2 (germline): MDHEN, SYDVKM. Those who participated ranged in age from about 18 to 89 years and resided in 20 to 30 US areas. Membership in each cohort depended on participant-reported clinical history. The TCR comes from a woman aged 45-65 years with acute COVID-19. The specimen was PBMCs or T cells enriched from blood (not recorded which). This rearrangement joins TRBV28 to TRBJ1-1; 8 nucleotides align to TRBD1. CDR3 coding DNA: TGTGCCAGCAGGCCCCGACAGGGGCTGAACACTGAAGCTTTCTTT. This sequence encodes CASRPRQGLNTEAFF.